The clone carrying this TCR beta chain has just a few counts. The authors' processing: Researchers report that nucleated cell counts were estimated from reference gene primer amplification. Profiled with immunoSEQ multiplex PCR; TCRdb holds only in-frame clones, not every one. V and J calls and clone size follow that table, whereas D and trimming were derived from the DNA. In the table there are about 170,000 clones, 84% of which are singletons. The data belong to a study of blood T cell repertoires in COVID-19. Study at large: Both acute and convalescent COVID-19 samples were obtained from the United States, Italy and Spain.

This clonotype was sampled from a woman older than 75 with COVID-19, enrolled during active disease. Sample: peripheral blood.

The CDR3 coding sequence is TGTGCCAGCAGCCTCCAGGGATACACTGAAGCTTTCTTT. This gives the protein CASSLQGYTEAFF. J is TRBJ1-1 and V is TRBV3-1 (or the pseudogene TRBV3-2), with TRBD1 as a possible D gene (5 bases). V gave up 4 bases and J gave up 3 bases, with 9 bases separating them. Germline V lookup: CDR1 LGHDT, CDR2 YNNKEL (reference sequence). The length of the CDR3 is 13 residues.